Listed here are 30 T cell receptor beta chains from one sample, sequenced in a study of molecular identifiers for immune sequencing clone quantification. TCRdb used MiXCR to reprocess the PCR reads, holding one entry per CDR3 protein. Among some 590,000 distinct CDR3 sequences listed, about 25% were seen once. Sequenced sample: naive CD8+ T cells from blood, with Jurkat cell RNA spiked in. Subset meaning: FACS-sorted CD8+CD4-CCR7+CD45RA+ naive T cells. Receptors were obtained from a human donor in good health. Some libraries in this study had Jurkat cell RNA spiked in.

The chain has TRBV6-1 and TRBJ1-2; unclear D gene. Germline CDR1 is MNHNS and CDR2 is SASEGT. This CDR3 spans 15 amino acids. The ends were cut back, 1 base at V and 4 bases at J, with 13 bases in the middle. CDR3 sequence reads: CASSEVGSPTYGYTF. The CDR3 DNA follows: TGTGCCAGCAGTGAAGTTGGCAGTCCTACCTATGGCTACACCTTC.

The chain is built from TRBV24-1 and TRBJ2-3; D possibly corresponds to TRBD1 (5 bases). This CDR3 comprises 15 residues. Looked up from germline, CDR1 is KGHDR and CDR2 is SFDVKD. V was trimmed by 1 base and J by 5 bases, leaving 12 bases between them. The CDR3 is CATSDFGREEDTQYF. The CDR3 region has the DNA TGTGCCACCAGTGATTTCGGCAGGGAAGAAGATACGCAGTATTTT.

V is TRBV7-9 and J is TRBJ2-1; 10 bases are a match to TRBD2. The CDR3 contains 17 residues. After removal of 8 bases from V and 0 bases from J, the junction contained 10 bases not matched to a gene. Germline V gives CDR1 SEHNR, CDR2 FQNEAQ (reference sequence). CDR3 in amino acids: CASSTSGPQSSYNEQFF. The DNA for the CDR3 is TGTGCCAGCTCGACTAGCGGGCCTCAGAGCTCCTACAATGAGCAGTTCTTC.

This clonotype was observed many times. This rearrangement joins TRBV4-3 to TRBJ2-3; D gene unclear. The CDR3 runs 19 residues. CDR1 LGHNA and CDR2 YSLEER come from the germline V gene. Trimming took off 4 bases at V and 2 bases at J, with 25 bases between the two ends. The CDR3 DNA sequence: TGCGCCAGCAGCCCCCTCAACCTGAGAGGACCCCTACTCACAGATACGCAGTATTTT. This gives the protein CASSPLNLRGPLLTDTQYF.

This clonotype came up a few times. The V gene is TRBV27, the J gene TRBJ2-1; 7 bases agree with TRBD2. CDR1 MNHEY and CDR2 SMNVEV come from the germline V gene (reference sequence). The V gene end was trimmed by 2 bases and the J gene end by 10 bases; junction bases not matched to a gene: 14. The CDR3 runs 16 residues. DNA for the CDR3: TGTGCCAGCAGTTTAATATTCGGGAGGTCGGAAAAGGAGCAGTTCTTC. The encoded protein is CASSLIFGRSEKEQFF.

The chain employs TRBV29-1 and TRBJ2-3, with 15 bases fitting TRBD2. V dropped 8 bases and J dropped 4; count of bases not matched to a gene: 16. CDR3 length: 18 residues. Germline CDR1 is SQVTM and CDR2 is ANQGSEA. CDR3 sequence (DNA): TGCAGCTTGTTCGGACTAGCGGGGGGGCAATGGTTTTCAGATACGCAGTATTTT. Its translation is CSLFGLAGGQWFSDTQYF.

In regard to this clonotype: A much larger clone differs by one base, so this may be a read error. The chain carries TRBV5-1 and TRBJ1-1, with D unresolved. The CDR3 is 14 amino acids. The V and J ends lost 4 bases and 0 bases respectively, with 10 bases between them. Germline V CDR1 and CDR2: SGHRS, YFSETQ. CDR3 sequence: CASSTGSVNTEAFF. The CDR3 region has the DNA TGCGCCAGCAGCACTGGCAGTGTGAACACTGAAGCTTTCTTT.

This clonotype came up many times. The genes are TRBV12-3 or TRBV12-4 and TRBJ2-5; D is uncertain. The length of the CDR3 is 13 residues. V shed 5 bases and J shed 4 bases, with 11 bases lying between them. The CDR3 is CASSLLGIETQYF. CDR3 DNA: TGTGCCAGCAGTCTCTTGGGAATAGAGACCCAGTACTTC.

This clonotype was observed at least ten times. The J gene is TRBJ2-3, the V gene TRBV4-3; D unresolved. With 0 bases removed from V and 1 base from J, the gap between germline ends came to 8 bases. This CDR3 has 15 amino acids. Germline CDR1 reads LGHNA; CDR2 reads YSLEER. The CDR3 DNA reads TGCGCCAGCAGCCAAGAAGGGATTCGCACAGATACGCAGTATTTT. Its translation is CASSQEGIRTDTQYF.

J is TRBJ2-7 and V is TRBV19; TRBD1 aligns across 7 bases. The length of the CDR3 is 13 residues. Germline-derived CDR1 and CDR2 are LNHDA and SQIVND (reference sequence). With V trimmed by 9 bases and J by 0 bases, 5 bases remained unmatched. The CDR3 is CARTGQLSYEQYF. In DNA, the CDR3 is TGTGCCAGGACGGGACAGCTCTCCTACGAGCAGTACTTC.

Concerning this clonotype itself: The conserved final phenylalanine or tryptophan is absent from the CDR3, which likely points to a read error. This chain joins TRBV6-1 and TRBJ2-3; D might be TRBD2 (6 bases). This CDR3 is built from 15 residues. The V gene lost 2 bases and the J gene lost 2 bases, with 11 bases spanning the gap. Germline CDR1 and CDR2: MNHNS and SASEGT. The CDR3 reads CASSEFSGYTDTQYL. The DNA of the CDR3 is TGTGCCAGCAGTGAATTTAGCGGATACACAGATACGCAGTATCTT.

The chain employs TRBV19 and TRBJ1-4; no definite D call. The V and J ends lost 5 bases and 4 bases respectively, with 8 bases between them. CDR1 is LNHDA and CDR2 is SQIVND in the germline V gene (reference sequence). CDR3 length: 13 residues. The CDR3 DNA sequence: TGTGCCAGTAGTTCGACATTTAATGAAAAACTGTTTTTT. This sequence encodes CASSSTFNEKLFF.

This chain uses TRBV6-2 or TRBV6-3 with TRBJ2-7; 7 nucleotides align to TRBD2. Looked up from germline, CDR1 is MNHEY and CDR2 is SVGEGT. The ends lost 6 bases at V and 4 bases at J; junction bases unmatched: 9. There are 14 residues in the CDR3. As DNA, the CDR3 is TGTGCCAGCAGCCGAGGGGAGGGCACTTACGAGCAGTACTTC. It yields the protein CASSRGEGTYEQYF.

The J gene is TRBJ1-5, the V gene TRBV7-9; D gene uncertain. V lost 0 bases to trimming and J lost 6 bases, with 12 bases between them. The CDR3 length is 15 residues. The germline V gene has CDR1 SEHNR and CDR2 FQNEAQ (reference sequence). CDR3 region: CASSLAGQVGQPQHF. The CDR3 nucleotides read TGTGCCAGCAGCTTAGCCGGCCAGGTAGGTCAGCCCCAGCATTTT. Supplemented by reference TRBV7-9 and TRBJ1-5, the full variable domain reads DTGVSQNPRHKITKRGQNVTFRCDPISEHNRLYWYRQTLGQGPEFLTYFQNEAQLEKSRLLSDRFSAERPKGSFSTLEIQRTEQGDSAMYLCASSLAGQVGQPQHFGDGTRLSIL.

Comments on this clonotype: One end of the junction varies from germline; a read error may be responsible. The chain recombines TRBV12-3 or TRBV12-4 with TRBJ1-1; no definite D call. This CDR3 contains 14 residues. CDR3 in DNA: TGTGCCAGCAGTTTACCAGGACCAAACACTAAAGCTTTCTTT. Translated: CASSLPGPNTKAFF.

This clonotype has at least ten counts. The chain recombines TRBV7-8 with TRBJ1-5; D is undetermined. The CDR3 contains 17 residues. The germline V and J ends were trimmed by 0 bases and 2 bases, with 14 bases remaining between them. Germline loops: CDR1 SGHVS, CDR2 FQNEAQ. For the CDR3, the DNA is TGTGCCAGCAGCTTAGCGCTGAAGGCGAGGGGCAATCAGCCCCAGCATTTT. Translation: CASSLALKARGNQPQHF. Complete variable domain (other parts from reference TRBV7-8 and TRBJ1-5): GAGVSQSPRYKVAKRGQDVALRCDPISGHVSLFWYQQALGQGPEFLTYFQNEAQLDKSGLPSDRFFAERPEGSVSTLKIQRTQQEDSAVYLCASSLALKARGNQPQHFGDGTRLSIL.

This clonotype was observed a few times. J is TRBJ2-3 and V is TRBV30; 10 bases match TRBD2. Germline assignment: CDR1 GTSNPN and CDR2 SVGIG (reference sequence). This CDR3 spans 15 amino acids. V dropped 4 bases and J dropped 0; count of bases not matched to a gene: 4. In DNA form, the CDR3 reads TGTGCCTGGAATAGCGGGGGGCTAAGCACAGATACGCAGTATTTT. It specifies CAWNSGGLSTDTQYF. The full variable domain, in which reference TRBV30 and TRBJ2-3 provide the parts outside the CDR3, is SQTIHQWPATLVQPVGSPLSLECTVEGTSNPNLYWYRQAAGRGLQLLFYSVGIGQISSEVPQNLSASRPQDRQFILSSKKLLLSDSGFYLCAWNSGGLSTDTQYFGPGTRLTVL.

The chain employs TRBV7-6 and TRBJ1-1, with D unclear. Germline CDR1 SGHVS, CDR2 FNYEAQ. The CDR3 extends over 11 amino acids. V lost 7 bases and J 5 bases, leaving 8 bases between the germline ends. CDR3 residues: CASNQGTEAFF. CDR3 DNA: TGTGCCAGCAACCAAGGGACTGAAGCTTTCTTT. Full variable domain (rest looked up from reference TRBV7-6 and TRBJ1-1): GAGVSQSPRYKVTKRGQDVALRCDPISGHVSLYWYRQALGQGPEFLTYFNYEAQQDKSGLPNDRFSAERPEGSISTLTIQRTEQRDSAMYRCASNQGTEAFFGQGTRLTVV.

A note on this clonotype: This could be a read error, since a much larger clone is one nucleotide away. The rearrangement joins TRBV7-2 to TRBJ2-7, with 8 nucleotides matching TRBD1. This CDR3 contains 16 residues. The germline gives CDR1 SGHTA, CDR2 FQGNSA. The CDR3 loop reads CASSLDRDRPSYAQYF. The CDR3 region has the DNA TGTGCCAGCAGCTTAGACCGGGACAGGCCCTCCTACGCGCAGTACTTC.

This chain links TRBV6-5 with TRBJ2-3; tentatively, D is TRBD1 or TRBD2 (6 bases each). This CDR3 region has 16 residues. Trimming removed 5 bases from V and 1 base from J, with 16 bases in between. CDR1 is MNHEY and CDR2 is SVGAGI in the germline V gene. The CDR3 DNA reads as TGTGCCAGCAGTCACCCGACAGGAGGGGGCACAGATACGCAGTATTTT. Protein product: CASSHPTGGGTDTQYF.

The chain employs TRBV7-3 and TRBJ2-3; possible D gene TRBD2, 5 bases. This CDR3 spans 13 amino acids. The V gene's germline CDR1 is SGHTA and CDR2 FQGTGA. Trimming removed 5 bases from V and 5 bases from J, with 11 bases in between. DNA of the CDR3: TGTGCCAGCAGCGCGTGGACTGAAGATACGCAGTATTTT. It codes for CASSAWTEDTQYF.

There are many counts of this clonotype. V and J are TRBV7-9 and TRBJ2-3; the match to TRBD2 covers 10 bases. CDR3 length equals 15 residues. V dropped 4 bases and J dropped 4; count of bases not matched to a gene: 5. Germline V gives CDR1 SEHNR, CDR2 FQNEAQ (reference sequence). CDR3 coding DNA: TGTGCCAGCAGCTCCACTAGCGGGGACTCAGATACGCAGTATTTT. It specifies CASSSTSGDSDTQYF.

This clonotype came up a few times. The chain links TRBV7-2 to TRBJ2-5, with D unresolved. The CDR3 sequence is 17 residues long. V lost 1 base, J lost 0 bases, and 15 bases lay in between. Germline V gene sequence: CDR1 SGHTA, CDR2 FQGNSA. The DNA of the CDR3 is TGTGCCAGCAGCTTAGATACGTGGACGGAAGACCAAGAGACCCAGTACTTC. Its protein is CASSLDTWTEDQETQYF.

Remarks on this clonotype: A much larger clone is a single base away; this may be a read error. This chain links TRBV19 with TRBJ1-5; 7 bases align to TRBD1. The CDR3 has 14 residues. Germline CDR1 LNHDA, CDR2 SQIVND (reference sequence). The CDR3, as DNA: TGTGCCGGTAGTATGGGACAGTTCGGACAGCCCCAGCATTTT. Its translation is CAGSMGQFGQPQHF.

This clonotype was found a few times. V usage is TRBV29-1 and J usage is TRBJ1-1, with unresolved D. Trimming cost V 5 bases and J 4 bases, with 5 bases left between them. Germline V gene data show CDR1 as SQVTM and CDR2 as ANQGSEA. CDR3 length: 10 residues. Written as DNA, the CDR3 is TGCAGCGTTCGGGTCACTGAAGCTTTCTTT. The encoded protein is CSVRVTEAFF.

This clonotype was detected ten times or more. The chain couples TRBV29-1 to TRBJ2-3; D unresolved. Trimming cost V 0 bases and J 2 bases, with 9 bases left between them. This CDR3 has 14 amino acids. Germline V gene data show CDR1 as SQVTM and CDR2 as ANQGSEA. The CDR3 protein is CSVEDPAYTDTQYF. The DNA of the CDR3 is TGCAGCGTTGAAGATCCGGCGTACACAGATACGCAGTATTTT.

This clonotype was observed at least ten times. This chain uses TRBV20-1 with TRBJ2-2, with 8 bases identical to TRBD2. CDR1 is DFQATT and CDR2 is SNEGSKA in the germline V gene (reference sequence). V lost 0 bases to trimming and J lost 2 bases; unmatched junction nucleotides: 5. The CDR3 has 16 amino acids. In DNA, the CDR3 is TGCAGTGCTAGAGATCTACTAGCGGACAACACCGGGGAGCTGTTTTTT. Protein sequence: CSARDLLADNTGELFF.

This clonotype occurred many times. This chain connects TRBV2 to TRBJ2-5; 11 bases align to TRBD2. CDR1 and CDR2 from the germline V gene are SNHLY and FYNNEI. The CDR3 is made up of 18 amino acids. Germline trimming cut 1 base from V and 5 bases from J; bases unmatched to any gene: 12. The CDR3 is CASSEGVYVLAGVETQYF. The CDR3 bases are TGTGCCAGCAGTGAAGGGGTTTACGTACTAGCGGGGGTTGAGACCCAGTACTTC.

About this clonotype: This may be a read error, as it is one base from a much larger clone. The rearrangement joins TRBV12-3 or TRBV12-4 to TRBJ1-5; D ambiguous. The CDR3 contains 13 residues. The CDR3 here is CASSETRNQPHHF. The DNA of the CDR3 is TGTGCCAGCAGTGAGACTAGAAATCAGCCCCATCATTTT.

This clonotype was detected many times. The chain links TRBV7-9 to TRBJ2-6; no firm D call. This CDR3 comprises 16 residues. V was shortened by 5 bases and J by 0 bases, with 11 bases between the two germline ends. Germline CDR1 SEHNR, CDR2 FQNEAQ (reference sequence). The CDR3 here is CASSPLMGSGANVLTF. DNA of the CDR3: TGTGCCAGCAGCCCCCTTATGGGCTCTGGGGCCAACGTCCTGACTTTC.